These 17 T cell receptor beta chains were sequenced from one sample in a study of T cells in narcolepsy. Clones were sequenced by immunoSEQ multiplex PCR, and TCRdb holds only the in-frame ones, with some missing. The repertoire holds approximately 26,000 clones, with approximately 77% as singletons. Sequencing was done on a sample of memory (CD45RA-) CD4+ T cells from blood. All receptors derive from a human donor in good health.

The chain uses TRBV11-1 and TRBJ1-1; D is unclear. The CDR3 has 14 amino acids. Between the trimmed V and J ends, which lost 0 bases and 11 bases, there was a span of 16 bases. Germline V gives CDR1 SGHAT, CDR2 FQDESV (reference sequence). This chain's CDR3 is CASSLASGRRKAFF. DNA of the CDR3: TGTGCCAGCAGCTTAGCTTCCGGTCGACGGAAGGCTTTCTTT.

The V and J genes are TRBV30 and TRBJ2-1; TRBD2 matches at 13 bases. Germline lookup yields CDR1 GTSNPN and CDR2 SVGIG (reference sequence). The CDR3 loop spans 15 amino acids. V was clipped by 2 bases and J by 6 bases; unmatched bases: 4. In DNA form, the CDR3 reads TGTGCCTGGAGTCGCTGGACTAGCGGGAGCAATGAGCAGTTCTTC. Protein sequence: CAWSRWTSGSNEQFF.

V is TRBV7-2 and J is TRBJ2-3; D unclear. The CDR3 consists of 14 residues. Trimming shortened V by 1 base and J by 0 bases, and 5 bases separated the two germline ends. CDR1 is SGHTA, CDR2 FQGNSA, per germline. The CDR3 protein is CASSLVRSTDTQYF. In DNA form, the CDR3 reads TGTGCCAGCAGCTTAGTACGGAGCACAGATACGCAGTATTTT.

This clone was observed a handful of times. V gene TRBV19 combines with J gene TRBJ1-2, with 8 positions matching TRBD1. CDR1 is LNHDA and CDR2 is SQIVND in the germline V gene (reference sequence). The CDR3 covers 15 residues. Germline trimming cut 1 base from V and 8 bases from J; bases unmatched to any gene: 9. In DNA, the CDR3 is TGTGCCAGTAGTATAGGCCCCGACAGGGGTGGCGGCTACACCTTC. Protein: CASSIGPDRGGGYTF.

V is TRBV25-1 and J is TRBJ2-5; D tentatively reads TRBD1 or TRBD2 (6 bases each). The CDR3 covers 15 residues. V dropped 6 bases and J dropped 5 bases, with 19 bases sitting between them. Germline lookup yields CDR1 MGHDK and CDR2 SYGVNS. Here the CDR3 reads CASREGDSRRETQYF. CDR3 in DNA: TGTGCCAGCAGGGAGGGGGACTCAAGAAGGGAGACCCAGTACTTC.

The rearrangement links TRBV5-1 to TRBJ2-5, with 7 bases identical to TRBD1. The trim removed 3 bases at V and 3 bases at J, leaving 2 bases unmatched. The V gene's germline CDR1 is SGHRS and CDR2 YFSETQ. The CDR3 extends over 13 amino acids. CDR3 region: CASSSQGEETQYF. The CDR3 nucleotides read TGCGCCAGCAGCTCCCAGGGGGAAGAGACCCAGTACTTC.

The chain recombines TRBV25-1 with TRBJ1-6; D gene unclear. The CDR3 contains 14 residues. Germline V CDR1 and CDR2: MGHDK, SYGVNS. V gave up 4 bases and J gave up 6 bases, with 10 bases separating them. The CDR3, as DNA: TGTGCCAGCAGTGGTGAACTAGGTAATTCACCCCTCCACTTT. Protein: CASSGELGNSPLHF.

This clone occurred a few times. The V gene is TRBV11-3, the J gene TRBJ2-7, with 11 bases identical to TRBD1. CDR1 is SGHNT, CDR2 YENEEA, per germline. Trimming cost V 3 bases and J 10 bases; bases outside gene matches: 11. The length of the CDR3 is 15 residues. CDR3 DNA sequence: TGTGCCAGCAGCTTCTCGGGGACAGGGGGGACCCAACAGTACTTC. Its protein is CASSFSGTGGTQQYF.

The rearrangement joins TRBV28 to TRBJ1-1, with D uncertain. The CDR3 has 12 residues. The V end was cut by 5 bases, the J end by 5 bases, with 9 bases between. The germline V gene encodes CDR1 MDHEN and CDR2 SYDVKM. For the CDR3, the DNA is TGTGCCAGCAGTCCCCGGAGGACTGAAGCTTTCTTT. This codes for CASSPRRTEAFF. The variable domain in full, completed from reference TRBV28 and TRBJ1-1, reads DVKVTQSSRYLVKRTGEKVFLECVQDMDHENMFWYRQDPGLGLRLIYFSYDVKMKEKGDIPEGYSVSREKKERFSLILESASTNQTSMYLCASSPRRTEAFFGQGTRLTVV.

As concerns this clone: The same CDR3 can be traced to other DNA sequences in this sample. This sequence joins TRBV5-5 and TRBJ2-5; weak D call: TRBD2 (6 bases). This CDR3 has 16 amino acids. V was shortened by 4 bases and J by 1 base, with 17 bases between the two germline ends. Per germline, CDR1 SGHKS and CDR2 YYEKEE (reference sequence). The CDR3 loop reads CASSRRVADPQETQYF. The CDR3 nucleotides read TGTGCCAGCAGCAGGAGGGTTGCAGATCCCCAAGAGACCCAGTACTTC.

DNA for the CDR3: TGTGCCATCAAGGGGGCTAGCGGGAGGAGTGCCCTACCGAGAGAGCAGTACTTC. Protein sequence: CAIKGASGRSALPREQYF. The chain uses TRBV10-3 and TRBJ2-7; 11 nucleotides match TRBD2. The CDR3 extends over 18 amino acids. After removal of 7 bases from V and 7 bases from J, the junction contained 21 bases not matched to a gene. CDR1 is ENHRY and CDR2 is SYGVKD in the germline V gene.

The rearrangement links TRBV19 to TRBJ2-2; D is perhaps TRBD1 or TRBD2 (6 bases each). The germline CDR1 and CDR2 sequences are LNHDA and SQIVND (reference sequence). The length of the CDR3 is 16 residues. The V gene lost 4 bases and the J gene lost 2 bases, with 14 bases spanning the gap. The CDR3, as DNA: TGTGCCAGTAGTAGCTTGGAGGGGGGCAACACCGGGGAGCTGTTTTTT. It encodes CASSSLEGGNTGELFF.

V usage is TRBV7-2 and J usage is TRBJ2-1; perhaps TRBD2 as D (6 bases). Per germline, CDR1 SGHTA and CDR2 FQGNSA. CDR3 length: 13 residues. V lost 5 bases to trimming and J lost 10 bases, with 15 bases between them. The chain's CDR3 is CASSRSGGVEQFF. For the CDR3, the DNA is TGTGCCAGCAGCCGCTCTGGAGGGGTAGAGCAGTTCTTC.

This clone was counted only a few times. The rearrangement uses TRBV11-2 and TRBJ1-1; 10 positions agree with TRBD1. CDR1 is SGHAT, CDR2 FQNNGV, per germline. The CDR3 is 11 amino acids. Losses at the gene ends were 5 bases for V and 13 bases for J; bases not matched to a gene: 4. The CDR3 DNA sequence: TGTGCCAGCAGCCTAGGACAGGGGGGTTTCTTT. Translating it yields CASSLGQGGFF.

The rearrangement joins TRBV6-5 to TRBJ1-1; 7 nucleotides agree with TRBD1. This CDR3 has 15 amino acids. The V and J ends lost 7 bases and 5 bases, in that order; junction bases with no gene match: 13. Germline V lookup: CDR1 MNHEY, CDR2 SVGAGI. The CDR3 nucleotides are TGTGCCAGCACCCCATCGAGAGGGGGCAGGACTGAAGCTTTCTTT. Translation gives CASTPSRGGRTEAFF.

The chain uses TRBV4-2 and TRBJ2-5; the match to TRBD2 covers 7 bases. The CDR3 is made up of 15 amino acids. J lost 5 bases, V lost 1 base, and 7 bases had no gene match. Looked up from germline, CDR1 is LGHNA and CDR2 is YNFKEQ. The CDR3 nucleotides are TGTGCCAGCAGCCAAGGGGGTACGGGAGGCGAGACCCAGTACTTC. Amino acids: CASSQGGTGGETQYF.

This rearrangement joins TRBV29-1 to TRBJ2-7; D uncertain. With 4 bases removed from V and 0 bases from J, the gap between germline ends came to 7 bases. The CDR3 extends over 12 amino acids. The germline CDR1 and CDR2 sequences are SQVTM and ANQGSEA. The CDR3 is CSVGESSYEQYF. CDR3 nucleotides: TGCAGCGTTGGTGAGAGCTCCTACGAGCAGTACTTC.